This entry lists 25 T cell receptor beta chains sequenced from one sample in a study of technical replicates of blood from several donors. The repertoire was sequenced with immunoSEQ multiplex PCR; TCRdb's copy has only in-frame clones and lacks some. The sample has under 70,000 clones, approximately 93% seen once. The sequencing sample was made of PBMCs. These receptors were collected from a human donor in good health. Some clones in this sample may be carry-over from other donors' samples.

CDR3 sequence reads: CASSILPTILAATNTGELFF. For the CDR3, the DNA is TGTGCCAGCAGCATCCTTCCGACCATTCTAGCGGCAACGAACACCGGGGAGCTGTTTTTT. The chain joins TRBV13 to TRBJ2-2, with 7 bases that match TRBD2. J gave up 0 bases and V 5 bases, and 18 bases lay outside the gene matches. The V gene's germline CDR1 is PRHDT and CDR2 FYEKMQ (reference sequence). The CDR3 has 20 residues.

The gene calls are TRBV14 and TRBJ1-2; the match to TRBD1 covers 7 bases. The CDR3 is made up of 13 amino acids. Germline V gene sequence: CDR1 SGHDN, CDR2 FVKESK. J gave up 7 bases and V 2 bases, and 4 bases lay outside the gene matches. The CDR3 reads CASSQTTGVGYTF. The CDR3 bases are TGTGCCAGCAGCCAAACTACAGGGGTTGGCTACACCTTC.

The rearrangement links TRBV11-2 to TRBJ1-2; D is unclear. V lost 8 bases and J lost 1, with 14 bases in between. In germline, CDR1 is SGHAT, CDR2 FQNNGV. The CDR3 consists of 14 residues. CDR3: CASANYGINYGYTF. Here the CDR3 DNA reads TGTGCCAGCGCCAATTACGGGATTAACTATGGCTACACCTTC.

This sequence joins TRBV14 and TRBJ1-6, with a tentative D call TRBD1 (6 bases). The CDR3 length is 16 residues. V shed 4 bases and J shed 7 bases, with 17 bases lying between them. The germline V gene has CDR1 SGHDN and CDR2 FVKESK. The CDR3 is CASSRAGRGYNSPLHF. The CDR3 DNA reads TGTGCCAGCAGCCGCGCAGGCAGGGGATACAATTCACCCCTCCACTTT.

The J gene is TRBJ1-2, the V gene TRBV7-2, with no clear D. Germline assignment: CDR1 SGHTA and CDR2 FQGNSA. With 5 bases removed from V and 0 bases from J, the gap between germline ends came to 10 bases. This CDR3 has 14 residues. The CDR3 reads CASSASTANYGYTF. The CDR3, as DNA: TGTGCCAGCAGCGCCTCGACTGCTAACTATGGCTACACCTTC.

This rearrangement joins TRBV2 to TRBJ2-3; TRBD2 matches 15 bases. The CDR3 runs to 16 residues. V was clipped by 6 bases and J by 4 bases; unmatched bases: 5. Germline-derived CDR1 and CDR2 are SNHLY and FYNNEI. CDR3 nucleotide sequence: TGTGCCAGCAGAAGGACTAGCGGGAGGGCCTCAGATACGCAGTATTTT. This translates into CASRRTSGRASDTQYF.

The J gene is TRBJ2-1, the V gene TRBV7-9; D perhaps matches TRBD1 (5 bases). This CDR3 has 17 residues. Trimming pared 5 bases from V and 0 bases from J, leaving 17 bases between. Germline V gene lookup returns CDR1 SEHNR and CDR2 FQNEAQ (reference sequence). CDR3 bases: TGTGCCAGCAGCCCCGCCTTAGCAGGGTCCTCCTACAATGAGCAGTTCTTC. Residues: CASSPALAGSSYNEQFF.

The chain is built from TRBV19 and TRBJ2-1; 12 bases agree with TRBD1. The length of the CDR3 is 17 residues. CDR1 LNHDA and CDR2 SQIVND come from the germline V gene (reference sequence). With 1 base clipped from V and 6 bases from J, the junction kept 7 bases outside the gene matches. The DNA for the CDR3 is TGTGCCAGTAGTATAGTTCTCGGGACAGGGGGCTTCAATGAGCAGTTCTTC. It translates to CASSIVLGTGGFNEQFF.

The chain joins TRBV6-5 to TRBJ2-2; a possible D gene is TRBD1 (5 bases). V shed 5 bases and J shed 3 bases, with 10 bases lying between them. This CDR3 has 14 amino acids. Looked up from germline, CDR1 is MNHEY and CDR2 is SVGAGI. The CDR3 protein is CASSDRQYTGELFF. Here the CDR3 DNA reads TGTGCCAGCAGTGACCGACAGTACACCGGGGAGCTGTTTTTT.

This clone was recorded only once. The DNA of the CDR3 is TGTGCCAGCAGTGCAGGGGTCCAAACCTACGAGCAGTACTTC. As protein: CASSAGVQTYEQYF. This chain uses TRBV2 with TRBJ2-7; TRBD1 might be the D (6 bases). The V and J ends lost 4 bases and 2 bases respectively, with 12 bases between them. The CDR3 runs to 14 residues. CDR1 is SNHLY and CDR2 is FYNNEI in the germline V gene.

The rearrangement links TRBV19 to TRBJ2-3, with unresolved D. Trimming took off 2 bases at V and 2 bases at J, with 8 bases between the two ends. There are 14 residues in the CDR3. The germline gives CDR1 LNHDA, CDR2 SQIVND (reference sequence). The CDR3 region is CASSIRSLTDTQYF. The CDR3 DNA follows: TGTGCCAGTAGTATACGGAGCCTCACAGATACGCAGTATTTT.

V and J are TRBV5-1 and TRBJ1-2; D may be TRBD1 (5 bases). The germline V and J ends were trimmed by 0 bases and 8 bases, with 20 bases remaining between them. Germline V gene data show CDR1 as SGHRS and CDR2 as YFSETQ. The CDR3 totals 16 residues. The CDR3 nucleotides read TGCGCCAGCAGCTTGGTCCGGTGGGGGGACCCTTCCGGCTACACCTTC. This translates into CASSLVRWGDPSGYTF.

The rearrangement uses TRBV21-1 and TRBJ2-1; the table names TRBD2, a call not compared with the DNA. TRBV21-1 is designated a pseudogene. The CDR3 totals 17 residues. CDR3 region: CASSKGPLAGVLNEQFF. For the CDR3, the DNA is TGTGCCAGCAGCAAAGGACCGCTAGCGGGAGTTCTTAATGAGCAGTTCTTC.

CDR3 DNA: TGTGCCAGCAGCCTTGGACTAGCGGGAGTAGGCGATGAGCAGTTCTTC. This translates into CASSLGLAGVGDEQFF. V and J are TRBV7-2 and TRBJ2-1; 13 nucleotides align to TRBD2. The V gene's germline CDR1 is SGHTA and CDR2 FQGNSA. This CDR3 has 16 amino acids. The J segment lost 8 bases and the V segment lost 5 bases, leaving 9 bases of the junction unmatched.

The rearrangement uses TRBV6-5 and TRBJ1-1; possibly TRBD1 for D (5 bases). Germline CDR1 MNHEY, CDR2 SVGAGI. The ends were cut back, 0 bases at V and 8 bases at J, with 16 bases in the middle. This CDR3 has 15 residues. CDR3 residues: CASSYSIAGREEAFF. CDR3 DNA: TGTGCCAGCAGTTACTCGATAGCAGGGAGGGAGGAAGCTTTCTTT.

The chain recombines TRBV5-1 with TRBJ1-1, with D perhaps TRBD1 (5 bases). V shed 1 base and J shed 4 bases, with 11 bases lying between them. The CDR3 is 14 amino acids. Germline loops: CDR1 SGHRS, CDR2 YFSETQ. The CDR3 region has the DNA TGCGCCAGCAGCTTGATGGGTCAGGGCACTGAAGCTTTCTTT. Translation: CASSLMGQGTEAFF.

V gene TRBV5-1 combines with J gene TRBJ2-1; tentatively, D is TRBD1 (5 bases). Germline lookup yields CDR1 SGHRS and CDR2 YFSETQ. There are 13 residues in the CDR3. Trimming removed 1 base at V and 5 bases at J, with 7 bases between. CDR3 sequence (DNA): TGCGCCAGCAGCTTGATACAGGACAATGAGCAGTTCTTC. Its protein product is CASSLIQDNEQFF.

V gene TRBV19 combines with J gene TRBJ1-1; 8 positions match TRBD1. This CDR3 comprises 14 residues. CDR1 is LNHDA, CDR2 SQIVND, per germline (reference sequence). Losses at the gene ends were 5 bases for V and 6 bases for J; bases not matched to a gene: 8. The CDR3 loop is CASSARDRPPEAFF. The CDR3 bases are TGTGCCAGTAGTGCCAGGGACAGGCCCCCTGAAGCTTTCTTT.

This clone was detected once. This chain uses TRBV13 with TRBJ1-1; tentative D call: TRBD1 (6 bases). Trimming pared 3 bases from V and 5 bases from J, leaving 13 bases between. Germline V lookup: CDR1 PRHDT, CDR2 FYEKMQ (reference sequence). The CDR3 is 14 amino acids. The CDR3 loop reads CASSLGGGDTEAFF. In DNA, the CDR3 is TGTGCCAGCAGCTTGGGAGGGGGGGATACTGAAGCTTTCTTT.

The chain recombines TRBV7-9 with TRBJ1-2, with D possibly matching TRBD1 (6 bases). Germline V gene data show CDR1 as SEHNR and CDR2 as FQNEAQ (reference sequence). Trimming left V 4 bases short and J 8 bases short, with 17 bases between. This CDR3 has 14 amino acids. CDR3 DNA sequence: TGTGCCAGCAGCTCAATCAGGGGATGGGAGGGCTACACCTTC. The encoded protein is CASSSIRGWEGYTF.

The V call is TRBV6-6, the J call TRBJ1-4; D uncertain. The CDR3 has 14 amino acids. Per the germline V gene, CDR1 is MNHNY and CDR2 is SVGAGI (reference sequence). V was trimmed by 7 bases and J by 1 base, leaving 10 bases between them. CDR3 bases: TGTGCCAGCAAAGAACTCGGAACTAATGAAAAACTGTTTTTT. Its protein is CASKELGTNEKLFF.

The chain has TRBV2 and TRBJ1-1; D is unclear. Between the trimmed V and J ends, which lost 8 bases and 0 bases, there was a span of 10 bases. The CDR3 consists of 13 residues. Germline-derived CDR1 and CDR2 are SNHLY and FYNNEI. CDR3 residues: CASPRGLNTEAFF. In nucleotides, the CDR3 is TGTGCCAGCCCGCGAGGCTTGAACACTGAAGCTTTCTTT. Together with reference TRBV2 and TRBJ1-1, the CDR3 gives the full variable domain: EPEVTQTPSHQVTQMGQEVILRCVPISNHLYFYWYRQILGQKVEFLVSFYNNEISEKSEIFDDQFSVERPDGSNFTLKIRSTKLEDSAMYFCASPRGLNTEAFFGQGTRLTVV.

This clone was observed once. The chain employs TRBV9 and TRBJ2-3; 13 bases fit TRBD2. The germline V gene has CDR1 SGDLS and CDR2 YYNGEE. V lost 3 bases, J lost 6 bases, and 13 bases stayed unmatched. The CDR3 length is 18 residues. This CDR3 reads CASSAHRLAGGAVDTQYF. The CDR3 DNA is TGTGCCAGCAGCGCGCACCGACTAGCGGGGGGTGCAGTCGATACGCAGTATTTT.

This CDR3 reads CAWTQQGRDNSPLHF. CDR3 bases: TGTGCCTGGACCCAACAGGGACGGGACAATTCACCCCTCCACTTT. The chain employs TRBV30 and TRBJ1-6, with D perhaps matching TRBD1 (6 bases). V was shortened by 4 bases and J by 7 bases, with 17 bases between the two germline ends. This CDR3 is 15 amino acids long. Germline values: CDR1 GTSNPN, CDR2 SVGIG (reference sequence).

This chain links TRBV18 with TRBJ2-3, with TRBD2 identical over 8 bases. The CDR3 runs 16 residues. Trimming took 6 bases from V and 5 from J; bases not matched to a gene: 13. CDR1 and CDR2 (germline): KGHSH, LQKENI. CDR3 DNA: TGTGCCAGCTCGCCCGTGGGCGGGAGGTTCGGAGATACGCAGTATTTT. Its protein product is CASSPVGGRFGDTQYF.